This record concerns one TCR beta chain sequence. These data belong to a study of T cell changes during pregnancy in multiple sclerosis. Libraries were prepared by immunoSEQ multiplex PCR; TCRdb keeps only in-frame clonotypes and omits some of them. The data contain around 80,000 clones, about 93% of them singletons. After removal of 4 bases from V and 2 bases from J, the junction contained 4 bases not matched to a gene. Looked up from germline, CDR1 is SGHTS and CDR2 is YDEGEE. This CDR3 is 15 amino acids long. The sequenced sample was peripheral blood, obtained in the second trimester of pregnancy. The source is a female donor in good health, enrolled as a control in a pregnancy study. V and J are TRBV5-8 and TRBJ1-2, with TRBD1 identical over 11 bases. The CDR3 coding sequence is TGTGCCAGCAGCGGCGGACAGGGGGCGAACTATGGCTACACCTTC. Translation gives CASSGGQGANYGYTF.